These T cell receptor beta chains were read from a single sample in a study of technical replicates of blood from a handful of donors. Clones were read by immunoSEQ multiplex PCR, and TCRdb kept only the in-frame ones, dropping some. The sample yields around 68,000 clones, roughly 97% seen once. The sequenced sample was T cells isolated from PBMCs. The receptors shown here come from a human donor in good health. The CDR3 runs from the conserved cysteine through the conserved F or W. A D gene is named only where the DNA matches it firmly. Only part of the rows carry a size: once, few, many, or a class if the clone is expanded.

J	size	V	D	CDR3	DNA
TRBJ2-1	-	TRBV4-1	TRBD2	CASSPGLADYNEQFF	TGCGCCAGCAGCCCTGGGCTAGCGGATTACAATGAGCAGTTCTTC
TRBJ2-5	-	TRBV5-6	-	CASSFWRRETQYF	TGTGCCAGCAGCTTCTGGAGGAGAGAGACCCAGTACTTC
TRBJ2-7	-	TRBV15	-	CATSRDHGADLSYEQYF	TGTGCCACCAGCAGAGATCACGGAGCGGATTTATCCTACGAGCAGTACTTC
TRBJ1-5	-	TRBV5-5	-	CASSLAWGPDQPQHF	TGTGCCAGCAGCTTGGCCTGGGGCCCGGATCAGCCCCAGCATTTT
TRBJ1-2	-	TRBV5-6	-	CASSLGQNFYGYTF	TGTGCCAGCAGCTTGGGACAGAACTTCTATGGCTACACCTTC
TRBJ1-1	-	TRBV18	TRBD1	CASSATGHTEAFF	TGTGCCAGCTCCGCGACAGGGCACACTGAAGCTTTCTTT
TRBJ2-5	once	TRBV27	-	CASSEDFETQYF	TGTGCCAGCAGTGAGGACTTTGAGACCCAGTACTTC
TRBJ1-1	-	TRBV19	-	CASSIGGATEAFF	TGTGCCAGTAGTATAGGCGGAGCCACTGAAGCTTTCTTT
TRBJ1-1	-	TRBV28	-	CASNWGFEAFF	TGTGCCAGCAACTGGGGCTTTGAAGCTTTCTTT
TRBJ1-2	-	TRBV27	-	CASSLSAGQGYTF	TGTGCCAGCAGTTTAAGTGCAGGGCAAGGCTACACCTTC
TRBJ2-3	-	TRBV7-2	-	CASSILYTDTQYF	TGTGCCAGCAGCATCCTTTACACAGATACGCAGTATTTT
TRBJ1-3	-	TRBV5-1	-	CASRRGAGNTIYF	TGCGCCAGCAGACGGGGTGCTGGAAACACCATATATTTT
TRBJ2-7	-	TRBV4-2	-	CASSQEGLHPYEQYF	TGTGCCAGCAGCCAAGAGGGACTTCACCCCTACGAGCAGTACTTC
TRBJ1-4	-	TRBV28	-	CASSLLGATNEKLFF	TGTGCCAGCAGTTTATTGGGAGCAACTAATGAAAAACTGTTTTTT
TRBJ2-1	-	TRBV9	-	CASSVFGGNEQFF	TGTGCCAGCAGCGTGTTTGGAGGCAATGAGCAGTTCTTC
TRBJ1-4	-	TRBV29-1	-	CSAGQATNEKLFF	TGCAGCGCTGGTCAGGCAACTAATGAAAAACTGTTTTTT
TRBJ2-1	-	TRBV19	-	CASSIPRDSYNEQFF	TGTGCCAGTAGTATCCCCCGGGACTCCTACAATGAGCAGTTCTTC
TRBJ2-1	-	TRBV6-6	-	CASSSGNYNEQFF	TGTGCCAGCAGTTCGGGGAACTACAATGAGCAGTTCTTC
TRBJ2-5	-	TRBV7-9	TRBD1	CASRRTGHTYRETQYF	TGTGCCAGCAGGAGGACAGGGCACACATATAGAGAGACCCAGTACTTC
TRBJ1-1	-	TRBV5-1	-	CASSLVTDNTEAFF	TGCGCCAGCAGCTTGGTGACAGATAACACTGAAGCTTTCTTT
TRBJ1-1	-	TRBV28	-	CASSLNMNTEAFF	TGTGCCAGCAGTTTGAACATGAACACTGAAGCTTTCTTT
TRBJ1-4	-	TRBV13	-	CASSLRTDYEKLFF	TGTGCCAGCAGCTTAAGGACAGATTATGAAAAACTGTTTTTT
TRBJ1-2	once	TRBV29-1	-	CSVDGAFRGYGYTF	TGCAGCGTTGACGGTGCCTTCAGGGGCTATGGCTACACCTTC
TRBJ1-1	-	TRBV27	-	CASRQEGNTEAFF	TGTGCCAGCAGGCAGGAGGGTAACACTGAAGCTTTCTTT
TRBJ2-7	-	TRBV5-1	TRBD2	CASSETSGRAPEQYF	TGCGCCAGCAGTGAAACTAGCGGGAGGGCCCCCGAGCAGTACTTC
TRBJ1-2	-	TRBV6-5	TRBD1	CASSFRGLNYGYTF	TGTGCCAGCAGTTTTAGGGGGCTCAACTATGGCTACACCTTC
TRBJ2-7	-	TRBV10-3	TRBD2	CAISETSGDLYEQYF	TGTGCCATCTCTGAGACTAGCGGGGACCTCTACGAGCAGTACTTC
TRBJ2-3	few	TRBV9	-	CASSVAGATDTQYF	TGTGCCAGCAGCGTAGCGGGAGCCACAGATACGCAGTATTTT
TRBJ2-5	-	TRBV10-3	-	CAIKGGQQETQYF	TGTGCCATCAAAGGTGGACAACAAGAGACCCAGTACTTC
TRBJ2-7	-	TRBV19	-	CASSPQDEGTYEQYF	TGTGCCAGTAGTCCGCAAGATGAGGGCACCTACGAGCAGTACTTC
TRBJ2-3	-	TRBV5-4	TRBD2	CASSRNLAGTQYF	TGTGCCAGCAGCAGGAATTTAGCGGGCACGCAGTATTTT
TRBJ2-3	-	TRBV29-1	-	CTYFKMSTDTQYF	TGCACCTACTTCAAGATGAGCACAGATACGCAGTATTTT
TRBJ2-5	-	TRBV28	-	CASSSDTLQETQYF	TGTGCCAGCTCCTCCGACACCTTACAAGAGACCCAGTACTTC
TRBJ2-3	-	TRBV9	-	CASSVDLATSTDTQYF	TGTGCCAGCAGCGTCGACTTGGCCACTAGCACAGATACGCAGTATTTT
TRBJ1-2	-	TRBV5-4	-	CASSPGWGRPGYTF	TGTGCCAGCAGCCCCGGGTGGGGGCGTCCCGGCTACACCTTC
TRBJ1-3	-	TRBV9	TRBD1	CASSVGINRGSGGNTIYF	TGTGCCAGCAGCGTAGGAATCAACAGGGGCTCAGGGGGAAACACCATATATTTT
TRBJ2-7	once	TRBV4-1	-	CASSQDGRGKYEQYF	TGCGCCAGCAGCCAAGATGGCAGGGGTAAATACGAGCAGTACTTC
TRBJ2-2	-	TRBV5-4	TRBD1	CASSAQGAGELFF	TGTGCCAGCAGCGCCCAGGGGGCCGGGGAGCTGTTTTTT
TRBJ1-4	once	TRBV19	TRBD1	CASSVRTGGEKLFF	TGTGCCAGTAGTGTAAGGACAGGAGGCGAAAAACTGTTTTTT
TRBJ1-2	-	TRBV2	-	CASGRETGYTF	TGTGCCAGCGGGAGGGAGACAGGCTACACCTTC
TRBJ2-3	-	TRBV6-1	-	CASSETGRVTDTQYF	TGTGCCAGCAGTGAAACGGGCAGGGTGACAGATACGCAGTATTTT
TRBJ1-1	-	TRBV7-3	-	CASSLTRRENTEAFF	TGTGCCAGCAGCCTTACACGGCGGGAGAACACTGAAGCTTTCTTT
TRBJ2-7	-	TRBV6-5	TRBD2	CASSYSSGRVAYEQYF	TGTGCCAGCAGTTACTCGAGCGGGAGGGTCGCATACGAGCAGTACTTC
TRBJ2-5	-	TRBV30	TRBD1	CAWSVTGGFLETQYF	TGTGCCTGGAGTGTAACAGGGGGCTTTTTGGAGACCCAGTACTTC
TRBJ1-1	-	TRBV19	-	CASEGQPNTEAFF	TGTGCCAGTGAAGGACAGCCGAACACTGAAGCTTTCTTT
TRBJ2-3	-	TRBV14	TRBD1	CASSQLDRGFEDTQYF	TGTGCCAGCAGCCAATTAGACAGGGGTTTCGAGGATACGCAGTATTTT
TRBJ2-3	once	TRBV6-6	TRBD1	CASTPARGIADTQYF	TGTGCCAGCACCCCGGCCAGGGGGATTGCAGATACGCAGTATTTT
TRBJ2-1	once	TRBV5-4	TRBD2	CASSSSGSYNEQFF	TGTGCCAGCAGCTCTAGCGGCTCCTACAATGAGCAGTTCTTC